The 9 T cell receptor beta chains reported below all come from one sample, sequenced in a study of blood T cell repertoires in COVID-19. The method was immunoSEQ multiplex PCR; TCRdb's version includes in-frame clones alone and lacks a portion of them. Among 300,000 to 450,000 clones listed, 70% to 90% were seen once. Sequences were obtained from PBMCs or T cells enriched from blood (not recorded which). Source of these receptors: a woman aged 18-29 years who had recovered from COVID-19.

This chain connects TRBV7-9 to TRBJ1-5; D is uncertain. Trimming took off 2 bases at V and 0 bases at J, with 8 bases between the two ends. Germline values: CDR1 SEHNR, CDR2 FQNEAQ (reference sequence). CDR3 size: 15 residues. The CDR3 loop reads CASSLPGHSNQPQHF. The CDR3 region has the DNA TGTGCCAGCAGCTTACCAGGCCATAGCAATCAGCCCCAGCATTTT.

The chain employs TRBV6-5 and TRBJ1-2; TRBD1 aligns across 10 bases. The CDR3 loop spans 15 amino acids. V shed 4 bases, J shed 7 bases, and the junction held 9 bases outside the gene matches. In germline, CDR1 is MNHEY, CDR2 SVGAGI. The chain's CDR3 is CASSSSGTGESGYTF. In DNA form, the CDR3 reads TGTGCCAGCAGTTCTTCCGGGACAGGGGAATCTGGCTACACCTTC.

The CDR3 DNA follows: TGTGCCTGTAGTTCGGCTAGCGCTTCGAACACCGGGGAGCTGTTTTTT. Translated: CACSSASASNTGELFF. The V gene is TRBV30, the J gene TRBJ2-2; a weak D match, TRBD2 (6 bases). This CDR3 is 16 amino acids long. The V gene lost 6 bases and the J gene lost 0 bases, with 17 bases spanning the gap. Germline V lookup: CDR1 GTSNPN, CDR2 SVGIG (reference sequence).

To note about this clone: Relative to the germline gene, one junction end is altered; a read error may explain this. The rearrangement links TRBV2 to TRBJ1-5; 10 bases line up with TRBD1. The germline V gene has CDR1 SNHLY and CDR2 FYNNEI. This CDR3 has 11 residues. CDR3 DNA: TGTGCCAGCAGTGGGGGACAGGGGAAACCTTTT. Protein: CASSGGQGKPF.

The chain links TRBV9 to TRBJ2-1; D unresolved. The CDR3 totals 14 residues. From germline, CDR1 is SGDLS and CDR2 YYNGEE. V was clipped by 0 bases and J by 3 bases, with 7 bases between them. CDR3 region: CASSVEHLYNEQFF. The CDR3 nucleotides read TGTGCCAGCAGCGTAGAACACCTCTACAATGAGCAGTTCTTC.

The chain has TRBV7-2 and TRBJ1-5; D gene unclear. Germline V gene sequence: CDR1 SGHTA, CDR2 FQGNSA. The CDR3 sequence is 16 residues long. V lost 0 bases to trimming and J lost 1 base, with 10 bases between them. The CDR3 loop is CASSLAFRSSNQPQHF. The DNA of the CDR3 is TGTGCCAGCAGCTTAGCGTTCAGGTCCAGCAATCAGCCCCAGCATTTT.

This clone occurred a few times. The chain is built from TRBV9 and TRBJ1-5, with no clear D. Between the trimmed V and J ends, which lost 0 bases and 9 bases, there was a span of 16 bases. The CDR3 totals 15 residues. Germline assignment: CDR1 SGDLS and CDR2 YYNGEE. The CDR3 DNA reads TGTGCCAGCAGCGTAGATGGGCAGGTCCTAAGGCCCCAGCATTTT. Its protein product is CASSVDGQVLRPQHF.

DNA of the CDR3: TGTGCCAGCAGCTTTTCAGGGGAAAACACTGAAGCTTTCTTT. It specifies CASSFSGENTEAFF. The chain carries TRBV7-3 and TRBJ1-1; D might be TRBD1 (6 bases). The germline V and J ends were trimmed by 3 bases and 2 bases, with 10 bases remaining between them. This CDR3 has 14 residues. Germline V CDR1 and CDR2: SGHTA, FQGTGA.

The chain combines TRBV7-2 with TRBJ2-3; D uncertain. Germline V gives CDR1 SGHTA, CDR2 FQGNSA. The CDR3 spans 14 residues. Trimming removed 5 bases at V and 3 bases at J, with 12 bases between. CDR3 sequence (DNA): TGTGCCAGCAGCCCCGGCGGTCCGACAGATACGCAGTATTTT. It yields the protein CASSPGGPTDTQYF.